Below, 26 T cell receptor beta chains from the same sample are listed, as sequenced in a study of T cell changes during pregnancy in multiple sclerosis. Repertoires were generated with immunoSEQ multiplex PCR, while TCRdb's copy carries only in-frame clones and drops some. Among 70,000 to 100,000 clones listed, approximately 94% were seen once. This material consisted of peripheral blood, taken in the third trimester of pregnancy. The receptors originated from a female donor with multiple sclerosis, enrolled in a pregnancy study.

This clone was seen only once. J is TRBJ2-2 and V is TRBV10-3; TRBD2 matches 8 bases. Germline loops: CDR1 ENHRY, CDR2 SYGVKD. Trimming cost V 7 bases and J 7 bases; bases outside gene matches: 8. This CDR3 region has 14 residues. In DNA, the CDR3 is TGTGCCATCACCGAGGGCGGGACTAGCGGGGAGCTGTTTTTT. It is translated as CAITEGGTSGELFF.

The chain carries TRBV5-6 and TRBJ1-6; 8 positions match TRBD1. Germline loops: CDR1 SGHDT, CDR2 YYEEEE. This CDR3 contains 14 residues. V shed 0 bases, J shed 9 bases, and the junction held 2 bases outside the gene matches. CDR3 in amino acids: CASSLGTGSSPLHF. The CDR3 DNA reads as TGTGCCAGCAGCTTGGGGACAGGGTCTTCACCCCTCCACTTT.

This chain links TRBV5-5 with TRBJ2-7, with D perhaps TRBD2 (5 bases). CDR3 size: 15 residues. In germline, CDR1 is SGHKS, CDR2 YYEKEE (reference sequence). The V end lost 4 bases, the J end lost 5 bases, and 19 bases lay between the germline ends. The CDR3: CASSPPVRGYNEQYF. The CDR3 nucleotides are TGTGCCAGCAGCCCCCCCGTCCGGGGATACAACGAGCAGTACTTC.

The CDR3 loop is CASSLSGLSGANVLTF. The CDR3 coding sequence is TGTGCCAGCAGCTTGTCTGGCCTCTCTGGGGCCAACGTCCTGACTTTC. This rearrangement joins TRBV5-8 to TRBJ2-6; the D is unclear. The CDR3 contains 16 residues. The V gene lost 1 base and the J gene lost 0 bases, with 8 bases spanning the gap. In germline, CDR1 is SGHTS, CDR2 YDEGEE.

The V call is TRBV6-1, the J call TRBJ2-1; tentative D call: TRBD2 (6 bases). V shed 5 bases and J shed 0 bases, with 11 bases lying between them. The CDR3 consists of 15 residues. The germline gives CDR1 MNHNS, CDR2 SASEGT. In DNA, the CDR3 is TGTGCCAGCAGTTCGGCGGGGAGCTCCTACAATGAGCAGTTCTTC. The encoded protein is CASSSAGSSYNEQFF.

The V gene is TRBV5-1, the J gene TRBJ2-1, with 9 bases lining up with TRBD2. Trimming took 4 bases from V and 2 from J; bases not matched to a gene: 13. The CDR3 covers 18 residues. Germline V CDR1 and CDR2: SGHRS, YFSETQ. The CDR3 DNA reads as TGCGCCAGCAGCCGGAGTCCTAGCGGGATCCTAGCCTACAATGAGCAGTTCTTC. This translates into CASSRSPSGILAYNEQFF.

The table lists this clone with a count of one. The chain is built from TRBV6-1 and TRBJ2-7, with 10 bases identical to TRBD1. J was trimmed by 4 bases and V by 6 bases; bases with no gene match: 6. The germline CDR1 and CDR2 sequences are MNHNS and SASEGT. The CDR3 runs to 14 residues. CDR3 sequence reads: CASRRTGGDYEQYF. CDR3 bases: TGTGCCAGCAGGAGGACAGGGGGAGATTACGAGCAGTACTTC.

The gene calls are TRBV27 and TRBJ2-1, with 7 bases matching TRBD2. The CDR3 runs to 17 residues. V gave up 7 bases and J gave up 0 bases; unmatched junction bases: 12. Germline V lookup: CDR1 MNHEY, CDR2 SMNVEV (reference sequence). CDR3 in amino acids: CASTLGGRDDSYNEQFF. The CDR3 nucleotides read TGTGCCAGCACCCTCGGGGGGAGGGATGACTCCTACAATGAGCAGTTCTTC.

CDR3 nucleotides: TGTGCCAGCAGCTTAAGTCGGCGGGACTACGAGCAGTACTTC. It is translated as CASSLSRRDYEQYF. The rearrangement joins TRBV7-9 to TRBJ2-7; D is perhaps TRBD2 (6 bases). Germline CDR1 is SEHNR and CDR2 is FQNEAQ (reference sequence). Between the trimmed V and J ends, which lost 2 bases and 3 bases, there was a span of 11 bases. The CDR3 sequence is 14 residues long.

In this sample, this clone turned up a few times. The chain carries TRBV7-2 and TRBJ2-7; D is unclear. CDR3 size: 14 residues. Germline V gene lookup returns CDR1 SGHTA and CDR2 FQGNSA. The germline V and J ends were trimmed by 4 bases and 1 base, with 11 bases remaining between them. DNA for the CDR3: TGTGCCAGCAGCTCGGTTTCGAGGTCCTACGAGCAGTACTTC. Its translation is CASSSVSRSYEQYF.

V and J are TRBV9 and TRBJ2-1, with 8 bases lining up with TRBD1. The V gene's germline CDR1 is SGDLS and CDR2 YYNGEE. The CDR3 runs to 18 residues. V gave up 3 bases and J gave up 0 bases; unmatched junction bases: 11. As DNA, the CDR3 is TGTGCCAGCAGCGGACCTACAGGGGGAATAAGCTCCTACAATGAGCAGTTCTTC. Protein sequence: CASSGPTGGISSYNEQFF.

This chain uses TRBV27 with TRBJ2-7; possibly TRBD1 for D (5 bases). Between the trimmed V and J ends, which lost 7 bases and 3 bases, there was a span of 16 bases. This CDR3 contains 14 residues. CDR1 and CDR2 (germline): MNHEY, SMNVEV (reference sequence). The CDR3 here is CASKPSGHVYEQYF. The CDR3 DNA reads TGTGCCAGCAAACCTTCAGGGCACGTCTACGAGCAGTACTTC.

The CDR3 here is CASGDRGGQPQHF. The CDR3 DNA follows: TGCGCCAGCGGGGACCGCGGGGGTCAGCCCCAGCATTTT. This chain uses TRBV10-2 with TRBJ1-5; tentatively, D is TRBD1 (5 bases). Germline CDR1 is WSHSY and CDR2 is SAAADI. The CDR3 has 13 residues. Trimming removed 8 bases from V and 6 bases from J, with 14 bases in between.

The rearrangement uses TRBV11-1 and TRBJ2-7; D may be TRBD1 (5 bases). The CDR3 covers 14 residues. Germline values: CDR1 SGHAT, CDR2 FQDESV (reference sequence). V lost 5 bases, J lost 6 bases, and 17 bases lay in between. The DNA for the CDR3 is TGTGCCAGCAGCCGAGCAGGGAATTCCGCCGAGCAGTACTTC. Protein: CASSRAGNSAEQYF.

The J gene is TRBJ2-1, the V gene TRBV20-1; D ambiguous. V was cut by 6 bases and J by 10 bases, with 10 bases left in between. CDR1 is DFQATT, CDR2 SNEGSKA, per germline (reference sequence). CDR3 length: 10 amino acids. CDR3: CSASRSEQFF. For the CDR3, the DNA is TGCAGTGCCAGCCGGAGCGAGCAGTTCTTC.

The chain couples TRBV7-2 to TRBJ1-2, with D possibly matching TRBD1 (5 bases). The CDR3 totals 16 residues. V lost 1 base to trimming and J lost 4 bases, with 16 bases between them. Germline V gives CDR1 SGHTA, CDR2 FQGNSA. This CDR3 reads CASSLVRGQGSYGYTF. Written as DNA, the CDR3 is TGTGCCAGCAGCTTAGTACGTGGGCAGGGCAGCTATGGCTACACCTTC.

The rearrangement links TRBV29-1 to TRBJ2-2; no firm D call. The CDR3 has 12 residues. CDR1 and CDR2 from the germline V gene are SQVTM and ANQGSEA. V gave up 4 bases and J gave up 6 bases, with 9 bases separating them. Here the CDR3 DNA reads TGCAGCGTTGTCCCCACAGCCGGGGAGCTGTTTTTT. It yields the protein CSVVPTAGELFF.

This clone was seen just once. The gene calls are TRBV6-5 and TRBJ1-1; no reliable D call. Trimming left V 2 bases short and J 2 bases short, with 15 bases between. Germline V gene lookup returns CDR1 MNHEY and CDR2 SVGAGI. This CDR3 has 16 residues. The CDR3 is CASSYRFLRVNTEAFF. CDR3 coding DNA: TGTGCCAGCAGTTACCGGTTTTTACGGGTAAACACTGAAGCTTTCTTT.

This chain connects TRBV19 to TRBJ2-7; 8 bases fit TRBD2. The CDR3 sequence is 14 residues long. Trimming removed 4 bases from V and 6 bases from J; junction bases left unmatched: 8. CDR1 is LNHDA, CDR2 SQIVND, per germline (reference sequence). CDR3 sequence reads: CASSSGRTAFEQYF. The CDR3 region has the DNA TGTGCCAGTAGTAGCGGGAGGACGGCTTTCGAGCAGTACTTC.

The chain is built from TRBV7-2 and TRBJ2-5, with 16 bases that match TRBD2. Germline V lookup: CDR1 SGHTA, CDR2 FQGNSA. The CDR3 sequence is 15 residues long. The trim removed 1 base at V and 9 bases at J, leaving 2 bases unmatched. The CDR3 protein is CASSLGGTSGRAQYF. The CDR3 nucleotides are TGTGCCAGCAGCTTAGGGGGGACTAGCGGGAGGGCCCAGTACTTC. Together with reference TRBV7-2 and TRBJ2-5, the CDR3 gives the full variable domain: GAGVSQSPSNKVTEKGKDVELRCDPISGHTALYWYRQSLGQGLEFLIYFQGNSAPDKSGLPSDRFSAERTGGSVSTLTIQRTQQEDSAVYLCASSLGGTSGRAQYFGPGTRLLVL.

J is TRBJ2-2 and V is TRBV7-2, with 10 nucleotides matching TRBD2. Germline CDR1 reads SGHTA; CDR2 reads FQGNSA. This CDR3 is built from 16 residues. J was trimmed by 4 bases and V by 5 bases; bases with no gene match: 7. The chain's CDR3 is CASSPQPSGSTGELFF. Here the CDR3 DNA reads TGTGCCAGCAGCCCTCAACCTAGCGGGAGCACCGGGGAGCTGTTTTTT.

The chain carries TRBV6-5 and TRBJ2-7; perhaps TRBD1 as D (6 bases). V gave up 6 bases and J gave up 4 bases, with 19 bases separating them. CDR1 MNHEY and CDR2 SVGAGI come from the germline V gene. There are 15 residues in the CDR3. The CDR3 DNA follows: TGTGCCAGCAGCCCTCGCAGGACAGAACCTTACGAGCAGTACTTC. This translates into CASSPRRTEPYEQYF.

The rearrangement links TRBV27 to TRBJ2-7; 8 bases are shared with TRBD1. J was trimmed by 0 bases and V by 6 bases; bases with no gene match: 4. The CDR3 runs to 14 residues. Germline loops: CDR1 MNHEY, CDR2 SMNVEV (reference sequence). CDR3 region: CASRRTGSSYEQYF. In nucleotides, the CDR3 is TGTGCCAGCAGACGGACAGGGAGCTCCTACGAGCAGTACTTC.

Here the CDR3 reads CASSLLRPGTITIEQFF. CDR3 bases: TGCGCCAGCAGCTTGTTGAGGCCCGGGACTATTACAATCGAGCAGTTCTTC. The V and J genes are TRBV5-1 and TRBJ2-1, with 7 bases identical to TRBD2. The germline gives CDR1 SGHRS, CDR2 YFSETQ. Germline trimming cut 1 base from V and 10 bases from J; bases unmatched to any gene: 17. The CDR3 runs to 17 residues.

This rearrangement joins TRBV9 to TRBJ1-2; D perhaps matches TRBD1 (5 bases). In germline, CDR1 is SGDLS, CDR2 YYNGEE. The CDR3 spans 15 residues. V was clipped by 0 bases and J by 4 bases, with 13 bases between them. The CDR3 DNA sequence: TGTGCCAGCAGCGTAGGGGTAGGGAGGGGCTATGGCTACACCTTC. This codes for CASSVGVGRGYGYTF.

The chain carries TRBV7-9 and TRBJ1-4; TRBD1 aligns across 10 bases. J gave up 5 bases and V 5 bases, and 8 bases lay outside the gene matches. This CDR3 contains 16 residues. Germline assignment: CDR1 SEHNR and CDR2 FQNEAQ (reference sequence). The CDR3 nucleotides are TGTGCCAGCAGCCGCGGGACAGGGGAATGGAATGAAAAACTGTTTTTT. Protein sequence: CASSRGTGEWNEKLFF.